The T cell receptor beta chain described here comes from a study of T cells after yellow fever vaccination. Germline loops: CDR1 SSHAT, CDR2 FNYEAQ (reference sequence). The CDR3 runs to 15 residues. Each CDR3 protein is one row after TCRdb ran MiXCR on the 5' RACE reads. The sample shows 120,000 or so distinct CDR3 sequences, more than 7.5% of them seen only once. This clonotype came up a few times. One end of the junction does not line up with germline, which may come from a read error. This sequence was found in a young man who received the YFV17D yellow fever vaccine. The material was CD8+ T cells sorted from PBMCs, obtained on the day of the yellow fever booster vaccination. The V call is TRBV7-7, the J call TRBJ2-1; a possible D gene is TRBD1 (6 bases). The CDR3 sequence is CASSTGILGYNEQFF. For the CDR3, the DNA is TGTGCTAGCAGCACAGGGATTTTGGGGTACAATGAGCAGTTCTTC.